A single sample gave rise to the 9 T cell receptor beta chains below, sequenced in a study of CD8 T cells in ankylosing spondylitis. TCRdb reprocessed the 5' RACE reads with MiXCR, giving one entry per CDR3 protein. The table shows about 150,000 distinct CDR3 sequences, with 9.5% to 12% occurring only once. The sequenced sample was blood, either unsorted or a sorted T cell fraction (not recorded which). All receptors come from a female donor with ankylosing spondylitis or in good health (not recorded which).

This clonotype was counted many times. CDR3 residues: CASSYTGGTGELFF. The CDR3 DNA reads TGCGCCAGCAGCTACACAGGGGGCACCGGGGAGCTGTTTTTT. This chain links TRBV5-1 with TRBJ2-2; 8 nucleotides match TRBD1. CDR3 length equals 14 residues. CDR1 is SGHRS and CDR2 is YFSETQ in the germline V gene. V was clipped by 3 bases and J by 4 bases; unmatched bases: 2.

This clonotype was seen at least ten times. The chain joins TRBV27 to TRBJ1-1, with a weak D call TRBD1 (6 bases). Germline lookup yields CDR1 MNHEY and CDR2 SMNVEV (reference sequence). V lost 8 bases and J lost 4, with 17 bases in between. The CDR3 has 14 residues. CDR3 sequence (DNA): TGTGCCAGCTTCCTCGGGGGGCTCGGCACTGAAGCTTTCTTT. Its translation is CASFLGGLGTEAFF.

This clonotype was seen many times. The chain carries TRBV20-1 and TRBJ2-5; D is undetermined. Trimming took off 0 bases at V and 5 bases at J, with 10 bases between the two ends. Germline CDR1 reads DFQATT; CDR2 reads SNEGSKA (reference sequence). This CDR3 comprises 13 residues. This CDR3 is CSAREGSWETQYF. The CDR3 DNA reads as TGCAGTGCTAGAGAGGGCAGTTGGGAGACCCAGTACTTC.

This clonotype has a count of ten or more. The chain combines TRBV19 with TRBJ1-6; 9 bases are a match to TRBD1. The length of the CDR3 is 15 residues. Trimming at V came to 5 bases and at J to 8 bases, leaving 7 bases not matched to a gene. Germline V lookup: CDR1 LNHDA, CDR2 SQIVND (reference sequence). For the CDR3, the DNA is TGTGCCAGTAGTCCCCTTTGGACAGGGGATTCACCCCTCCACTTT. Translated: CASSPLWTGDSPLHF.

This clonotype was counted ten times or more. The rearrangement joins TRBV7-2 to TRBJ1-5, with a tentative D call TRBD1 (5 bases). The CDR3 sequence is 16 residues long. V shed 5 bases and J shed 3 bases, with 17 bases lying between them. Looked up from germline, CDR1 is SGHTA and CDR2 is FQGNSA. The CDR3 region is CASSETPGRINQPQHF. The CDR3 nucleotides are TGTGCCAGCAGCGAGACCCCGGGACGGATCAATCAGCCCCAGCATTTT.

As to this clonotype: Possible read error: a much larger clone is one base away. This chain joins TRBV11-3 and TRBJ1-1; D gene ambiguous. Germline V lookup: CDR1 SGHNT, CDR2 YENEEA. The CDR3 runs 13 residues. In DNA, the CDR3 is TGTGCCAGCATCTTATTTTCACCCACTGAAGCTTTCTTT. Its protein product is CASILFSPTEAFF.

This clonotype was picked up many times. The CDR3 DNA follows: TGCGCCAGCAGCCTTGTTCGCGCGAACACTGAAGCTTTCTTT. This encodes CASSLVRANTEAFF. The chain employs TRBV5-1 and TRBJ1-1; D unclear. The V gene's germline CDR1 is SGHRS and CDR2 YFSETQ. The CDR3 loop spans 14 amino acids. V was pared by 4 bases and J by 1 base, with 11 bases between.

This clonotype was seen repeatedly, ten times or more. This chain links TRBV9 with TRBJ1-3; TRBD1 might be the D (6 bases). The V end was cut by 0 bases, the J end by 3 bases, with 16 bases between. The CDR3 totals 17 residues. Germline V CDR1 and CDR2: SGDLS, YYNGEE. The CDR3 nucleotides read TGTGCCAGCAGCGTAGCCCCGCCGGGGGCAGGTGGAAACACCATATATTTT. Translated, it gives CASSVAPPGAGGNTIYF.

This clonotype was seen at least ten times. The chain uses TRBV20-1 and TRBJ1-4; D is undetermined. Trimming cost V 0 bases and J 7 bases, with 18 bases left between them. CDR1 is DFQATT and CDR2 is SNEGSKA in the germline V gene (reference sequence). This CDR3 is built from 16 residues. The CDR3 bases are TGCAGTGCTAGAGAACCCTTTGGGGTCGGAGGTGAAAAACTGTTTTTT. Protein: CSAREPFGVGGEKLFF.